This T cell receptor beta chain comes out of a study of blood T cell repertoires in COVID-19. Across the whole study: There were acute and convalescent COVID-19 samples, and they came from the United States, Italy and Spain. The cDNA or gDNA used as material had been derived from T cells, B-cell-depleted T cells, or PBMCs.

In the original workflow: Amplification from reference gene primers served as the basis for estimated nucleated cell counts. Produced via immunoSEQ multiplex PCR; TCRdb's table is partial and in-frame only. V and J calls and clone size are copied from that table; D and trimming were computed from the DNA. This table has 95,000 to 150,000 clones, about 85% appearing once. The Seattle patients, enrolled during active infection, were followed longitudinally. Germline CDR1 LGHNA, CDR2 YSLEER. The CDR3 covers 18 residues. V gave up 3 bases and J gave up 8 bases; unmatched junction bases: 17. Sequenced material: peripheral blood. The J gene is TRBJ1-2, the V gene TRBV4-3; 11 positions agree with TRBD1. The receptor was isolated from an elderly woman with COVID-19, enrolled during active disease. CDR3 in amino acids: CASSQNRYRTGGLGGYTF. The DNA for the CDR3 is TGCGCCAGCAGCCAGAACCGCTATCGGACAGGGGGCTTAGGGGGCTACACCTTC.